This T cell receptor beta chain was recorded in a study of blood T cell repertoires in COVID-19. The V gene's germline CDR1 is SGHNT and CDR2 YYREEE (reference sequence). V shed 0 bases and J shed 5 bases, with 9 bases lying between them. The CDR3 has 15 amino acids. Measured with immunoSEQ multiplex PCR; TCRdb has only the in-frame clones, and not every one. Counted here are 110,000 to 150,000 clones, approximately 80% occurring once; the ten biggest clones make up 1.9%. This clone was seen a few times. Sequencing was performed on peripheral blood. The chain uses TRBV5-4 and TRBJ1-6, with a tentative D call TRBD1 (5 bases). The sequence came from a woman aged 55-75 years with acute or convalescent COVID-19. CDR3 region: CASSLGNRNNSPLHF. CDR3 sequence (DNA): TGTGCCAGCAGCTTGGGGAACAGGAATAATTCACCCCTCCACTTT.